This TCR beta chain is from a study of metastatic and nonmetastatic thyroid tumors. With MiXCR, TCRdb called clones anew from the PCR reads. In the table there are about 43,000 clones, under 4% of which are singletons. All patients were treatment-naive before thyroid surgery. The sequenced sample was blood. The TCR originated in a female donor with papillary thyroid cancer or a benign thyroid nodule (not recorded which). Some clones in this sample may be carry-over from other donors' samples.

The CDR3 sequence is CASKRLAGRNSYNEQFF. CDR3 sequence (DNA): TGTGCCAGTAAGAGGCTAGCGGGCCGAAACTCCTACAATGAGCAGTTCTTC. This chain uses TRBV19 with TRBJ2-1; 8 bases are shared with TRBD2. Per germline, CDR1 LNHDA and CDR2 SQIVND (reference sequence). The CDR3 length is 17 residues. Losses at the gene ends were 7 bases for V and 0 bases for J; bases not matched to a gene: 11.